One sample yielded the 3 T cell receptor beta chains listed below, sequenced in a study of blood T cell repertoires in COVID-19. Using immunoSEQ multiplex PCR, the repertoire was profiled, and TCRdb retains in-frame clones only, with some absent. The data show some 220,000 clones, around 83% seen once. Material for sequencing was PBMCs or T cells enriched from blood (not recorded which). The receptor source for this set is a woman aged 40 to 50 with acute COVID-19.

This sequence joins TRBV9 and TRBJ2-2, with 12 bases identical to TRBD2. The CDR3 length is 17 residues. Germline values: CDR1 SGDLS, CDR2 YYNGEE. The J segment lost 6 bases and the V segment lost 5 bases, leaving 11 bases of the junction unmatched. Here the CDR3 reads CASRVGLAGGPSGELFF. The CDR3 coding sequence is TGTGCCAGCAGGGTTGGGCTAGCGGGGGGGCCCTCCGGGGAGCTGTTTTTT.

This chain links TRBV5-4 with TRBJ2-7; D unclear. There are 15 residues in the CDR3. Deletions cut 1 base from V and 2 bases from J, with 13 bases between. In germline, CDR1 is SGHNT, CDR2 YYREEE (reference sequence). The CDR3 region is CASSLSVNQPYEQYF. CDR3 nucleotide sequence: TGTGCCAGCAGCTTGTCGGTCAACCAACCCTACGAGCAGTACTTC.

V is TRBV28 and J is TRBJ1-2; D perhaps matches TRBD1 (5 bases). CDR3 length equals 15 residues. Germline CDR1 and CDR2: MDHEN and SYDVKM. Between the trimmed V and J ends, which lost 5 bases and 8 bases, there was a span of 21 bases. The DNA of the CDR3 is TGTGCCAGCAGTCCCCAACAGTTGGGGGGGATAGGCTACACCTTC. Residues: CASSPQQLGGIGYTF.